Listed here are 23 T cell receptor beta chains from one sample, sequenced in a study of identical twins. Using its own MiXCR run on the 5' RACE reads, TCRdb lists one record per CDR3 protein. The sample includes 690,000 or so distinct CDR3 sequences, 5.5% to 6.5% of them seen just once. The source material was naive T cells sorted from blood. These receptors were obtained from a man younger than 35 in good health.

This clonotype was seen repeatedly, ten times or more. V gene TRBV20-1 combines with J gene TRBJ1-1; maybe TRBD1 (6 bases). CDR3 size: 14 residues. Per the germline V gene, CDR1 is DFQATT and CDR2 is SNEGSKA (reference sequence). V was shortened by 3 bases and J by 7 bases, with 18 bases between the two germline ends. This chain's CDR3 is CSASPNRVDGEAFF. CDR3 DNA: TGCAGTGCTAGTCCCAACAGGGTTGATGGTGAAGCTTTCTTT.

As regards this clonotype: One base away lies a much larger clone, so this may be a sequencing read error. CDR3 sequence reads: CASSQDLAGAETRYF. CDR3 sequence (DNA): TGCGCCAGCAGCCAAGATCTTGCAGGGGCAGAGACCCGGTACTTC. The rearrangement uses TRBV4-3 and TRBJ2-5; D is perhaps TRBD1 (6 bases). The germline CDR1 and CDR2 sequences are LGHNA and YSLEER. The CDR3 extends over 15 amino acids.

This chain's CDR3 is CASSTSRGTAYTDTQYF. CDR3 DNA: TGCGCCAGCAGCACCTCGCGTGGGACAGCTTACACAGATACGCAGTATTTT. The chain joins TRBV5-1 to TRBJ2-3; 7 bases fit TRBD1. CDR3 length: 17 amino acids. V shed 4 bases, J shed 2 bases, and the junction held 13 bases outside the gene matches. Germline V gene data show CDR1 as SGHRS and CDR2 as YFSETQ. Based on the CDR3 plus reference TRBV5-1 and TRBJ2-3, the full variable domain is KAGVTQTPRYLIKTRGQQVTLSCSPISGHRSVSWYQQTPGQGLQFLFEYFSETQRNKGNFPGRFSGRQFSNSRSEMNVSTLELGDSALYLCASSTSRGTAYTDTQYFGPGTRLTVL.

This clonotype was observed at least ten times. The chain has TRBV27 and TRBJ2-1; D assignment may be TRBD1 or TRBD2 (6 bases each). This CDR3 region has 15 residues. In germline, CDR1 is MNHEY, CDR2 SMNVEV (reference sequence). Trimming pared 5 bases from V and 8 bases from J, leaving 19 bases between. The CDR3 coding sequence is TGTGCCAGCAGTCCCCAGGAGCGGAGGGGGGATGAGCAGTTCTTC. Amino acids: CASSPQERRGDEQFF.

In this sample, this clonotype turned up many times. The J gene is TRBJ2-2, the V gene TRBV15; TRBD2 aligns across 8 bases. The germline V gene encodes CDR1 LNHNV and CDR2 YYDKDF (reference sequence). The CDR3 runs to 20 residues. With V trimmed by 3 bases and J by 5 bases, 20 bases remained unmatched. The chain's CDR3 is CATSRATPAGLGFDTGELFF. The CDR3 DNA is TGTGCCACCAGCAGGGCCACCCCGGCGGGACTAGGGTTTGATACCGGGGAGCTGTTTTTT.

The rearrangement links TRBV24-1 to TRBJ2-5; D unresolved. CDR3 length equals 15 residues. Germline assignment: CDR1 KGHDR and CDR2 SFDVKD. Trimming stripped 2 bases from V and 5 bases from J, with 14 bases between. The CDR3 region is CATSDSGSLGETQYF. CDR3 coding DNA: TGTGCCACCAGTGATTCTGGCAGTTTAGGCGAGACCCAGTACTTC.

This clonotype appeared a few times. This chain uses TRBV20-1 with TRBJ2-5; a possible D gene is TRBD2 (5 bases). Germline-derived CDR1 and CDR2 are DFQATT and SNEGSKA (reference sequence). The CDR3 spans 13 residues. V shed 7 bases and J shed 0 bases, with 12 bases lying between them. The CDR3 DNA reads TGCAGTGGGGTGAGGACTTACCAAGAGACCCAGTACTTC. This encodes CSGVRTYQETQYF.

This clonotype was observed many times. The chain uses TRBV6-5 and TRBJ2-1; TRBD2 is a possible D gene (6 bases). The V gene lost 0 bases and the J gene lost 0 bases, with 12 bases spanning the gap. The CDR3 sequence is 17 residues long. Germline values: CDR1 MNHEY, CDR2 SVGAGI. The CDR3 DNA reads TGTGCCAGCAGTTACTCTGCGGGGATTAGCTCCTACAATGAGCAGTTCTTC. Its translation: CASSYSAGISSYNEQFF.

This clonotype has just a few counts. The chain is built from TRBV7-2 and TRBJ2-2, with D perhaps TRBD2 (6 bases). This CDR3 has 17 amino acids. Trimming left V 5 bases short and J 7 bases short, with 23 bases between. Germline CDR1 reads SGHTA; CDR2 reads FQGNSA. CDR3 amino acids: CASSLLRLGGVGGELFF. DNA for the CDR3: TGTGCCAGCAGCCTATTAAGACTAGGAGGGGTTGGCGGGGAGCTGTTTTTT. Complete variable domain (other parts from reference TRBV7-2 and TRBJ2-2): GAGVSQSPSNKVTEKGKDVELRCDPISGHTALYWYRQSLGQGLEFLIYFQGNSAPDKSGLPSDRFSAERTGGSVSTLTIQRTQQEDSAVYLCASSLLRLGGVGGELFFGEGSRLTVL.

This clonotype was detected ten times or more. The CDR3 protein is CASSRVASESHNEQFF. In nucleotides, the CDR3 is TGTGCCAGCAGCCGGGTGGCTAGTGAATCCCACAATGAGCAGTTCTTC. The chain employs TRBV5-6 and TRBJ2-1, with D uncertain. The germline CDR1 and CDR2 sequences are SGHDT and YYEEEE. The V end lost 4 bases, the J end lost 5 bases, and 19 bases lay between the germline ends. CDR3 length equals 16 residues.

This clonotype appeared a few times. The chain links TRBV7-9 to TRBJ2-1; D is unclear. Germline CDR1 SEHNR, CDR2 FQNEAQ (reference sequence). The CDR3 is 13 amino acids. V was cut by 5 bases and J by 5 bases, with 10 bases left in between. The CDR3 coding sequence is TGTGCCAGCAGCCCCACCGTGGACAATGAGCAGTTCTTC. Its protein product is CASSPTVDNEQFF.

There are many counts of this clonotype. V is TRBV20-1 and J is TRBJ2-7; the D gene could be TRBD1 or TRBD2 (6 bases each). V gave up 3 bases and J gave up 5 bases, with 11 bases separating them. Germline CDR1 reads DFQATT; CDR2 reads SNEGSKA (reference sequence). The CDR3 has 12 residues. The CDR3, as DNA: TGCAGTGCTAGCTCGGGGGCCCACGAGCAGTACTTC. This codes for CSASSGAHEQYF.

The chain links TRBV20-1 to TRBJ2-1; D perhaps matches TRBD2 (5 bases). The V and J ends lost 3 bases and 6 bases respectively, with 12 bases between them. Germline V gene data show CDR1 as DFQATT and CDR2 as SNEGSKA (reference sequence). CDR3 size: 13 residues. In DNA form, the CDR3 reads TGCAGTGCTAGTGTTCGGGGATCCAATGAGCAGTTCTTC. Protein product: CSASVRGSNEQFF.

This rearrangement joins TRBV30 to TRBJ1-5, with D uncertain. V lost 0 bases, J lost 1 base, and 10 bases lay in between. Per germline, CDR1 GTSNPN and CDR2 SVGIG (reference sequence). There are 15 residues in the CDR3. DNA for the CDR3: TGTGCCTGGAGTGTACGTCGGGGAAGCAATCAGCCCCAGCATTTT. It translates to CAWSVRRGSNQPQHF.

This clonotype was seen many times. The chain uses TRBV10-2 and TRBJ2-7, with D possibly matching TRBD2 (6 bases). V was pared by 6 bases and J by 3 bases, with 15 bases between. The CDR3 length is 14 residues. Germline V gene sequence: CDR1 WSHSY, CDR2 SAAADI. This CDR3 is CASRGGGLDYEQYV. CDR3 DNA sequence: TGCGCCAGCAGGGGGGGAGGCCTGGACTACGAGCAGTACGTC.

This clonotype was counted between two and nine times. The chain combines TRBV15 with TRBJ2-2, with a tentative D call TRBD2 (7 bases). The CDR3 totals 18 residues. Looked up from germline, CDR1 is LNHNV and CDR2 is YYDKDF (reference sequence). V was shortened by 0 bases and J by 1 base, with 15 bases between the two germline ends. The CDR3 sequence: CATSRERGGLGNTGELFF. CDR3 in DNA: TGTGCCACCAGCAGAGAGAGGGGGGGACTGGGGAACACCGGGGAGCTGTTTTTT. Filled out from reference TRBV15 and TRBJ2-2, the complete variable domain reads DAMVIQNPRYQVTQFGKPVTLSCSQTLNHNVMYWYQQKSSQAPKLLFHYYDKDFNNEADTPDNFQSRRPNTSFCFLDIRSPGLGDTAMYLCATSRERGGLGNTGELFFGEGSRLTVL.

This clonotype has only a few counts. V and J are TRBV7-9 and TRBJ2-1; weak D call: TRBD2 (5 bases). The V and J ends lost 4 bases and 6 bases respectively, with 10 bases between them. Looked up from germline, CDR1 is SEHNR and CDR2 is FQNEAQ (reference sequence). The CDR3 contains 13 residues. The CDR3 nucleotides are TGTGCCAGCAGCTCCGGGATTCTCAATGAGCAGTTCTTC. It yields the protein CASSSGILNEQFF.

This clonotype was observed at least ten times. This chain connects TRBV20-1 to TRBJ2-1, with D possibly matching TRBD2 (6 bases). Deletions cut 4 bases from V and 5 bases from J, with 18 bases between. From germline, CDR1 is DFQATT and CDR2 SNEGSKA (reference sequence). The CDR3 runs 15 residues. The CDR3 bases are TGCAGTGCTACGGACCGGGAGAAGTCTAACAATGAGCAGTTCTTC. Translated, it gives CSATDREKSNNEQFF.

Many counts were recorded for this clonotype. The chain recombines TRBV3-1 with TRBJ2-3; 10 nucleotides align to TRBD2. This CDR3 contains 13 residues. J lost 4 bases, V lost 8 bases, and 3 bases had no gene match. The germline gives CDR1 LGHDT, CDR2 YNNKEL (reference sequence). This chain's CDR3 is CASRTSGSDTQYF. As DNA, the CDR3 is TGTGCCAGCCGGACTAGCGGATCAGATACGCAGTATTTT.

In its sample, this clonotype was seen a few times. CDR3 nucleotides: TGTGCCAGCAGCTTTGGGCGGGGGACCTACGAGCAGTACTTC. Translation gives CASSFGRGTYEQYF. The chain employs TRBV7-9 and TRBJ2-7; 7 positions match TRBD2. V shed 3 bases and J 2 bases; nucleotides not matched to a gene: 4. CDR1 SEHNR and CDR2 FQNEAQ come from the germline V gene (reference sequence). This CDR3 comprises 14 residues. Looking up the rest from reference TRBV7-9 and TRBJ2-7 gives the full variable domain: DTGVSQNPRHKITKRGQNVTFRCDPISEHNRLYWYRQTLGQGPEFLTYFQNEAQLEKSRLLSDRFSAERPKGSFSTLEIQRTEQGDSAMYLCASSFGRGTYEQYFGPGTRLTVT.

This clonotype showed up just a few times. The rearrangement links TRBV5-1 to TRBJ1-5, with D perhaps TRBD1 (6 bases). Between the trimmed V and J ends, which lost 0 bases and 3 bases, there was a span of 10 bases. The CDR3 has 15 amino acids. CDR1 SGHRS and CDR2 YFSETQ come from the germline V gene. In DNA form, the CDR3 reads TGCGCCAGCAGCTTGGAGGGGGGAATCAATCAGCCCCAGCATTTT. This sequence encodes CASSLEGGINQPQHF.

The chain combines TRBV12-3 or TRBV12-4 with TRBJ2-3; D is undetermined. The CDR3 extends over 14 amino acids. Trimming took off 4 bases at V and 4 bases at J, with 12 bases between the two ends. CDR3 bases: TGTGCCAGCAGTTCCTATACTAAGTCAGATACGCAGTATTTT. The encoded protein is CASSSYTKSDTQYF.

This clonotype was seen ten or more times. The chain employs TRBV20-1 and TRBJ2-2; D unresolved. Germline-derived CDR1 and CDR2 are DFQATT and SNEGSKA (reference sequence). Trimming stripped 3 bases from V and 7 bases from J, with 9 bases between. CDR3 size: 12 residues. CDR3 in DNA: TGCAGTGCTAGGGAGTGGGGCGGGGAGCTGTTTTTT. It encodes CSAREWGGELFF.